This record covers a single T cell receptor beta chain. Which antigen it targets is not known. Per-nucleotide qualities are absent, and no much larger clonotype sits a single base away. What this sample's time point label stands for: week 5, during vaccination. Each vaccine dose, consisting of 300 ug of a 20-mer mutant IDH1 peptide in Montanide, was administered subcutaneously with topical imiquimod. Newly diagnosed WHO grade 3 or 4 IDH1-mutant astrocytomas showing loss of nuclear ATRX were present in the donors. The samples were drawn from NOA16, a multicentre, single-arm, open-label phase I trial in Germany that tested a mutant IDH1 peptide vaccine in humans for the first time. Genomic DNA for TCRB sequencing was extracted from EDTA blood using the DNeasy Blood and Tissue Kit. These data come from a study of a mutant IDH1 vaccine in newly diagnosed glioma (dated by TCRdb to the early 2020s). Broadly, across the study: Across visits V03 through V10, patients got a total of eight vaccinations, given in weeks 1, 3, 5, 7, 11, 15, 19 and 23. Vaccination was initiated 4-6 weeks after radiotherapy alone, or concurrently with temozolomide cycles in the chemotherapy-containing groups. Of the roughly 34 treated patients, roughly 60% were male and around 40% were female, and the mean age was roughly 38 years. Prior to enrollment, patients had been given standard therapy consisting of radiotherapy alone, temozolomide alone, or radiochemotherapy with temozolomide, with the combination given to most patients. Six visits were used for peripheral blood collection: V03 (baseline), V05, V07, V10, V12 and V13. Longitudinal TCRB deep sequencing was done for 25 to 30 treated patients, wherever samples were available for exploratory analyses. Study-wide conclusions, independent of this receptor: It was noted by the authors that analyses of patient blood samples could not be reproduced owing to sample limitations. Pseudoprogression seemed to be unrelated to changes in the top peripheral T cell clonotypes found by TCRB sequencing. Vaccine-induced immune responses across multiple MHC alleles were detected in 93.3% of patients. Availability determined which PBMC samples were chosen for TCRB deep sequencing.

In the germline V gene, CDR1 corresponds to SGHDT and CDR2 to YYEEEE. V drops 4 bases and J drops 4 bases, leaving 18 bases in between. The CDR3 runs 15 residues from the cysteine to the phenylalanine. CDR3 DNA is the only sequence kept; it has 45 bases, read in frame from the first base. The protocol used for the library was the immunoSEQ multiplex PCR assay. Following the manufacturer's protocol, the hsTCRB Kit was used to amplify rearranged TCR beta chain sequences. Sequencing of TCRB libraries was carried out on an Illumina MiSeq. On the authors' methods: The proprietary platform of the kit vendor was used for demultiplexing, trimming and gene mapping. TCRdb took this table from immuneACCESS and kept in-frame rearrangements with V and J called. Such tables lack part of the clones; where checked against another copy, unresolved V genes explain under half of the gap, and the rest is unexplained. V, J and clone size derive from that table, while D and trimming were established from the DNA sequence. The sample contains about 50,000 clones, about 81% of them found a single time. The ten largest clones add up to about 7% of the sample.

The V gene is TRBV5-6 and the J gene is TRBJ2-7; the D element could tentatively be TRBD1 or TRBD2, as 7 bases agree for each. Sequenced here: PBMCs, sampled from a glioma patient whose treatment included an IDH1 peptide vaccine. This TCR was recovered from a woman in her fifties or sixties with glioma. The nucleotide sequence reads TGTGCCAGCAGCGGGGGGGAGGGGGCGCCGTACGAGCAGTACTTC. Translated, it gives CASSGGEGAPYEQYF.